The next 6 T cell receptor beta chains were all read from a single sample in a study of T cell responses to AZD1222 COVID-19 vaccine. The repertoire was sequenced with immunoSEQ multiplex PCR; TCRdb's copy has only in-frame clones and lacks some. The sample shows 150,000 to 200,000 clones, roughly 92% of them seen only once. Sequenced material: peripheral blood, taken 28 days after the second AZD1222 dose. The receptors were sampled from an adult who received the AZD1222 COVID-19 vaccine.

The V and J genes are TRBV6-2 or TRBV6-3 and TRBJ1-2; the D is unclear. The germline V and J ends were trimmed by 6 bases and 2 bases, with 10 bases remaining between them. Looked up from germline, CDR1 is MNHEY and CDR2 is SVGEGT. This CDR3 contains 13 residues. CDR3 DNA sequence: TGTGCCAGCAGCATCGGACTAAACTATGGCTACACCTTC. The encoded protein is CASSIGLNYGYTF.

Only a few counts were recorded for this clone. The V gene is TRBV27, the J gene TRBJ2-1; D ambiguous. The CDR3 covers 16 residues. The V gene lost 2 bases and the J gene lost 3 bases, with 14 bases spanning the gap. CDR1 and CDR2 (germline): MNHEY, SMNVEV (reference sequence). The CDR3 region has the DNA TGTGCCAGCAGTTTAATTTCTTCTAGTTTCTACAATGAGCAGTTCTTC. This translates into CASSLISSSFYNEQFF.

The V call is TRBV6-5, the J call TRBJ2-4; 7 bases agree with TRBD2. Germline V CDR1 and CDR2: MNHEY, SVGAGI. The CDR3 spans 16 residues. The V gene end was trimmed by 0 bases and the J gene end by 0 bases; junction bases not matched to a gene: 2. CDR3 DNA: TGTGCCAGCAGTTACTCCGGGGGGATAGCCAAAAACATTCAGTACTTC. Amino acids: CASSYSGGIAKNIQYF.

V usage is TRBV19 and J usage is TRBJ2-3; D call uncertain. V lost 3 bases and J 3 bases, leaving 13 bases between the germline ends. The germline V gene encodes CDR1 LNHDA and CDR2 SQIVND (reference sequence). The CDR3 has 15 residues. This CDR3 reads CASSISRGPTDTQYF. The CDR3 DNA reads TGTGCCAGTAGTATCTCTCGAGGTCCAACAGATACGCAGTATTTT.

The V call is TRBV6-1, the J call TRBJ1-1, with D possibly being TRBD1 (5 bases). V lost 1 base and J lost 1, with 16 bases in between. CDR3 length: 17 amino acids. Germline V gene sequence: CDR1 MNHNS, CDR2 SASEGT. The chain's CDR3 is CASSEGTGRHGNTEAFF. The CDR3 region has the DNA TGTGCCAGCAGTGAAGGCACAGGCCGGCACGGGAACACTGAAGCTTTCTTT.

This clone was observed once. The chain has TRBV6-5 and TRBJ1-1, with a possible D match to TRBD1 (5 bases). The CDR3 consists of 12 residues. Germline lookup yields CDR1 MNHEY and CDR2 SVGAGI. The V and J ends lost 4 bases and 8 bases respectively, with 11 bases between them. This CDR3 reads CASSSGGVEAFF. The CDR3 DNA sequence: TGTGCCAGCAGTTCTGGGGGGGTGGAAGCTTTCTTT.